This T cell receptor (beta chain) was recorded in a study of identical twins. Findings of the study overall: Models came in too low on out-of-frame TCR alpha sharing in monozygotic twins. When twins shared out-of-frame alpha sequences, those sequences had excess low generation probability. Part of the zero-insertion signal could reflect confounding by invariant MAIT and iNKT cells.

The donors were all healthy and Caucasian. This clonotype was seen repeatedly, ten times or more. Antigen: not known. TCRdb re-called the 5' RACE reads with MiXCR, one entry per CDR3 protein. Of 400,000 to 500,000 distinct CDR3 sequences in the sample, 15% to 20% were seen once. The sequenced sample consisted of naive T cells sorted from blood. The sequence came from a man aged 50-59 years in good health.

CDR3 region: CASNGQGNTEAFF. The CDR3 nucleotides read TGCGCCAGCAACGGACAGGGCAACACTGAAGCTTTCTTT. The rearrangement links TRBV5-1 to TRBJ1-1, with TRBD1 matching over 8 bases. Germline loops: CDR1 SGHRS, CDR2 YFSETQ. The CDR3 is 13 residues long. Germline trimming cut 6 bases from V and 2 bases from J; bases unmatched to any gene: 3.